This T cell receptor beta chain is from a study of T cells in Graves' hyperthyroidism and ophthalmopathy. Study-level points and caveats: A model built on 13 V-J features separated ophthalmopathy from stable hyperthyroidism. Among clonotypes expanded in thyroid above 0.001, most were also found in blood.

Patients aged 18 to 65 had newly diagnosed hyperthyroidism of under 2 months' duration. Diagnoses used clinical symptoms, serum thyroxine and TRAb, thyroid ultrasound and orbital computed tomography. Amplified regions were TCR beta CDR3 sequences from RNA transcripts. First-round RT-PCR with HTBI primers amplified the TCR CDR3 region. TCRdb analysed the multiplex PCR reads with MiXCR anew, one entry per CDR3 protein. The data contain some 620,000 distinct CDR3 sequences, 16% of them singletons. This clonotype came up many times. Its antigen is not identified. Input material: blood. The sequence came from a woman in her 30s with Graves' hyperthyroidism.

The CDR3 region is CASSGGGGPYEQYF. Here the CDR3 DNA reads TGTGCCAGCAGTGGAGGTGGGGGTCCCTACGAGCAGTACTTC. The genes are TRBV6-1 and TRBJ2-7; D is possibly TRBD1 or TRBD2 (5 bases each). V was shortened by 4 bases and J by 2 bases, with 12 bases between the two germline ends. This CDR3 has 14 amino acids. Germline V gene lookup returns CDR1 MNHNS and CDR2 SASEGT.